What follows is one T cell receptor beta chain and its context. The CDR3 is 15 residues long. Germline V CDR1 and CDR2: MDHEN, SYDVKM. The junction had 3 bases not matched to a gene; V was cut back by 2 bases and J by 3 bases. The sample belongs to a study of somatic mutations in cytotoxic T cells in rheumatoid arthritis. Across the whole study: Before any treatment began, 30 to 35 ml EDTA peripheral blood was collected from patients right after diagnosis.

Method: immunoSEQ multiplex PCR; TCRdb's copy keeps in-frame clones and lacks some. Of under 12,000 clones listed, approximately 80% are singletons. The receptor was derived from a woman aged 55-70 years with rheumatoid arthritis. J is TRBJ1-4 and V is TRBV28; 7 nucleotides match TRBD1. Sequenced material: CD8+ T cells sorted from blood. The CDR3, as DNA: TGTGCCAGCAGTTTAGAGGGGGCGGCTAATGAAAAACTGTTTTTT. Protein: CASSLEGAANEKLFF.